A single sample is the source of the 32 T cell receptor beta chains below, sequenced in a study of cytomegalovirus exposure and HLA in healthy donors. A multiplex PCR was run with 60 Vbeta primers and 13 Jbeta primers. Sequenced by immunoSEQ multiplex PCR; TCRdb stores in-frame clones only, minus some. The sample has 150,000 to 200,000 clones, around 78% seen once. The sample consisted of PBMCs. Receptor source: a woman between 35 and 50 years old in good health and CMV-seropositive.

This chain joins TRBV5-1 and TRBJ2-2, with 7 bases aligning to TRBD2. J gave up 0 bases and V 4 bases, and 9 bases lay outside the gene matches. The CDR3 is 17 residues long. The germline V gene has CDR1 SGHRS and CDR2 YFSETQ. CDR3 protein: CASSTGLGGPNTGELFF. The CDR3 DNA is TGCGCCAGCAGCACAGGACTAGGTGGTCCGAACACCGGGGAGCTGTTTTTT.

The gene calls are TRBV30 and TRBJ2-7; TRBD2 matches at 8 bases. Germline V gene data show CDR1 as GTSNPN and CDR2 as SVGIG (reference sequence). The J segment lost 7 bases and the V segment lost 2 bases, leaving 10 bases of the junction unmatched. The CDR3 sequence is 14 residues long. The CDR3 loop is CAWSPFGGAREQYF. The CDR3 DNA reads TGTGCCTGGAGTCCATTCGGGGGGGCCAGGGAGCAGTACTTC. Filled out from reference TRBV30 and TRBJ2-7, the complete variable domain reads SQTIHQWPATLVQPVGSPLSLECTVEGTSNPNLYWYRQAAGRGLQLLFYSVGIGQISSEVPQNLSASRPQDRQFILSSKKLLLSDSGFYLCAWSPFGGAREQYFGPGTRLTVT.

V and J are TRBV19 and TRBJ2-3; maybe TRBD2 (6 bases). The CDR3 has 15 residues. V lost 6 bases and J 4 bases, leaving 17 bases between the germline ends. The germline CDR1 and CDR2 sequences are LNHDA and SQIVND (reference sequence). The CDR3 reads CASSPRSGGADTQYF. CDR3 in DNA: TGTGCCAGTAGCCCCAGGTCCGGAGGGGCAGATACGCAGTATTTT.

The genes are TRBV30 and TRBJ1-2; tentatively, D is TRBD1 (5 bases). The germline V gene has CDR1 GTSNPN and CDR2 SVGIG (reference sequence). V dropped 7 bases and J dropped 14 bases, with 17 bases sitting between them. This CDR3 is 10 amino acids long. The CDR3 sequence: CALGLGSPTF. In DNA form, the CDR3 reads TGTGCCTTGGGGCTCGGTAGTCCTACCTTC.

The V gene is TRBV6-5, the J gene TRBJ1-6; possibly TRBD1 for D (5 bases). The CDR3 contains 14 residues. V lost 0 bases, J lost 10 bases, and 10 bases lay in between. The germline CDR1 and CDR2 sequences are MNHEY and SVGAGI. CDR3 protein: CASSYSMGQSPLHF. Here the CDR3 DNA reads TGTGCCAGCAGTTACTCGATGGGGCAATCACCCCTCCACTTT.

The chain's CDR3 is CASSYSGGQAFF. CDR3 nucleotide sequence: TGTGCCAGCAGTTACTCGGGAGGCCAAGCTTTCTTT. V usage is TRBV6-5 and J usage is TRBJ1-1, with D uncertain. Trimming pared 0 bases from V and 9 bases from J, leaving 8 bases between. The CDR3 runs to 12 residues. In germline, CDR1 is MNHEY, CDR2 SVGAGI.

The CDR3 DNA follows: TGTGCCAGCAGCTTAGCCCGAGACACCGGGGAGCTGTTTTTT. Translated, it gives CASSLARDTGELFF. V is TRBV11-3 and J is TRBJ2-2; D uncertain. V lost 1 base to trimming and J lost 3 bases, with 6 bases between them. Looked up from germline, CDR1 is SGHNT and CDR2 is YENEEA. This CDR3 spans 14 amino acids.

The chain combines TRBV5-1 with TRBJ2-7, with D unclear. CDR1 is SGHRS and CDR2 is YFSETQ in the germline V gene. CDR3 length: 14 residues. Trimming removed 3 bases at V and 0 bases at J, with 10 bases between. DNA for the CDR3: TGCGCCAGCAGCTCCGAAGCTAGCTCCTACGAGCAGTACTTC. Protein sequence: CASSSEASSYEQYF.

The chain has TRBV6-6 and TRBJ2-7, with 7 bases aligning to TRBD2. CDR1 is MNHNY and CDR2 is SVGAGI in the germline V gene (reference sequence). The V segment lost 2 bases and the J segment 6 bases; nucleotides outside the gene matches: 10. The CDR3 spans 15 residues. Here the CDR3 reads CASSYNPQGGSEQYF. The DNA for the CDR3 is TGTGCCAGCAGTTACAATCCGCAGGGAGGGAGCGAGCAGTACTTC.

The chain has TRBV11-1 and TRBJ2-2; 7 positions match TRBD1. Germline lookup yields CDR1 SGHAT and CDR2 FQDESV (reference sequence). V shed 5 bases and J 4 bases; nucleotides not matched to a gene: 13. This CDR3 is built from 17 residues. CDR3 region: CASSEPGGTAPTGELFF. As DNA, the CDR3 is TGTGCCAGCAGCGAGCCCGGTGGGACAGCTCCCACCGGGGAGCTGTTTTTT. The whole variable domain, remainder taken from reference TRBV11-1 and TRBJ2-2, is EAEVAQSPRYKITEKSQAVAFWCDPISGHATLYWYRQILGQGPELLVQFQDESVVDDSQLPKDRFSAERLKGVDSTLKIQPAELGDSAMYLCASSEPGGTAPTGELFFGEGSRLTVL.

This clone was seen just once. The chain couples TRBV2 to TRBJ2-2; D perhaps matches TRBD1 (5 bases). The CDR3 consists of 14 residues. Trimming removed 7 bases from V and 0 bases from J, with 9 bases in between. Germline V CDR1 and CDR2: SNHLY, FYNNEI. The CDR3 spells CASTDNSNTGELFF. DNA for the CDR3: TGTGCCAGCACGGACAATTCGAACACCGGGGAGCTGTTTTTT. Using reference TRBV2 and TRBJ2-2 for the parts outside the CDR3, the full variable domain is EPEVTQTPSHQVTQMGQEVILRCVPISNHLYFYWYRQILGQKVEFLVSFYNNEISEKSEIFDDQFSVERPDGSNFTLKIRSTKLEDSAMYFCASTDNSNTGELFFGEGSRLTVL.

CDR3 sequence (DNA): TGCGCCAGCAGCGGGACAGGGGGCATCACCGGGGAGCTGTTTTTT. Its translation is CASSGTGGITGELFF. The chain couples TRBV10-2 to TRBJ2-2; TRBD1 aligns across 12 bases. Germline V gene data show CDR1 as WSHSY and CDR2 as SAAADI. The V and J ends lost 6 bases and 4 bases, in that order; junction bases with no gene match: 3. This CDR3 is 15 amino acids long.

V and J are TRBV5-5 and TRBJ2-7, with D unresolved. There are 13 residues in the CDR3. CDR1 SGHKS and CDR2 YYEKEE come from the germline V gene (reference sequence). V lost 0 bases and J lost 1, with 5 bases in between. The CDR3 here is CASSLEASYEQYF. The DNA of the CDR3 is TGTGCCAGCAGCTTGGAAGCTTCCTACGAGCAGTACTTC.

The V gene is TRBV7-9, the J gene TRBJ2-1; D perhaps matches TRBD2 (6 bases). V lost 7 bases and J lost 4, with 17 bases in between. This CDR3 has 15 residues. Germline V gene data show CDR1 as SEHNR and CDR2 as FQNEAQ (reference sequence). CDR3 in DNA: TGTGCCAGCACCGAATCCGGGACTCCTTACAATGAGCAGTTCTTC. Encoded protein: CASTESGTPYNEQFF.

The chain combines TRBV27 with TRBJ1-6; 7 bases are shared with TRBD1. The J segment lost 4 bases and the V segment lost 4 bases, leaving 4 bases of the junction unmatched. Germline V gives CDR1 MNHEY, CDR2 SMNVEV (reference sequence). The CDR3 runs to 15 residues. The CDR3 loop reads CASSSSGGYNSPLHF. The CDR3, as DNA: TGTGCCAGCAGTTCCTCAGGGGGATATAATTCACCCCTCCACTTT.

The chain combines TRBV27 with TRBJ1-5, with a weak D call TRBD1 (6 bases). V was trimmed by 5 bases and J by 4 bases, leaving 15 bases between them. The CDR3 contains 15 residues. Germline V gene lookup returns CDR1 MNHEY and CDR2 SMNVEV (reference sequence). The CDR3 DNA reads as TGTGCCAGCAGTCTCGCGATGACAGGTAATCAGCCCCAGCATTTT. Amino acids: CASSLAMTGNQPQHF.

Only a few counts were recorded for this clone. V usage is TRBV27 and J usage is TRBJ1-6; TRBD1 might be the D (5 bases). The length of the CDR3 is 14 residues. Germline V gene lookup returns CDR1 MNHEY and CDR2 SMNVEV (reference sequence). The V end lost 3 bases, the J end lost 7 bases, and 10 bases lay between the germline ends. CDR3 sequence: CASSFRQKNSPLHF. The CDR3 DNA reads TGTGCCAGCAGTTTCCGACAGAAAAATTCACCCCTCCACTTT.

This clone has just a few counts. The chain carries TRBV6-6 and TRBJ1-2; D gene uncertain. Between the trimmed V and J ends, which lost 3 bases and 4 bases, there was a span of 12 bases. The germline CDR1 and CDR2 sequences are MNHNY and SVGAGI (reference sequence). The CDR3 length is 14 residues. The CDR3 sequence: CASSYAGLVYGYTF. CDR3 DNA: TGTGCCAGCAGTTATGCGGGCCTGGTCTATGGCTACACCTTC.

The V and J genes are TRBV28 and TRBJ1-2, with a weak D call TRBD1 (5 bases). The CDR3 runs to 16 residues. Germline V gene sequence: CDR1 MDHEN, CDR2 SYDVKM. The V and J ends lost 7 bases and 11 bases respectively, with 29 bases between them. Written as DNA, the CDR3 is TGTGCCAGCACCCCGCAGCCCGGGAGGGGAGATATGTCTTACACCTTC. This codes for CASTPQPGRGDMSYTF.

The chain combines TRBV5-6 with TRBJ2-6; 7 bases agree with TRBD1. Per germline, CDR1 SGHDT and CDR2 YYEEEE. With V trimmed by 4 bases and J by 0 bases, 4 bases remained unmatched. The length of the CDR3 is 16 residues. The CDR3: CASSLGQISGANVLTF. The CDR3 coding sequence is TGTGCCAGCAGCCTGGGACAGATCTCTGGGGCCAACGTCCTGACTTTC.

This CDR3 reads CASSDGDRGFEAFF. The CDR3 coding sequence is TGTGCCAGCAGTGACGGGGACAGGGGATTTGAAGCTTTCTTT. V and J are TRBV6-6 and TRBJ1-1, with TRBD1 matching 10 bases. J lost 7 bases, V lost 5 bases, and 7 bases had no gene match. CDR3 size: 14 residues. CDR1 is MNHNY, CDR2 SVGAGI, per germline (reference sequence).

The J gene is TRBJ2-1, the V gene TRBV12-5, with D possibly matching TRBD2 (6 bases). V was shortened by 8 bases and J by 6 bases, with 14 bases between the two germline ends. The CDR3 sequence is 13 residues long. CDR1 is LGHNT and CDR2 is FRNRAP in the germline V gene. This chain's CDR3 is CASLAQGGNEQFF. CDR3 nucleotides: TGTGCTAGTCTCGCGCAGGGAGGCAATGAGCAGTTCTTC.

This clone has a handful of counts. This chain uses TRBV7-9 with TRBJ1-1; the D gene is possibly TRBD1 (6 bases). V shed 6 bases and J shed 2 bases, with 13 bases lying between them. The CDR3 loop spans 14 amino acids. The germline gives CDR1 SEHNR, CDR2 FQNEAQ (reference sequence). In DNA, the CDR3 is TGTGCCAGCAGTCCAACAGGGTATAACACTGAAGCTTTCTTT. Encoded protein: CASSPTGYNTEAFF.

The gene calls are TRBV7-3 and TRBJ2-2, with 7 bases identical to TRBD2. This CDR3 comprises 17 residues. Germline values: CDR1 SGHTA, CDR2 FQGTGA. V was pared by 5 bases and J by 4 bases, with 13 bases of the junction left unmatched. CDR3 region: CASSPGLVPSATGELFF. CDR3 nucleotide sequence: TGTGCCAGCAGCCCCGGACTAGTTCCAAGCGCCACCGGGGAGCTGTTTTTT.

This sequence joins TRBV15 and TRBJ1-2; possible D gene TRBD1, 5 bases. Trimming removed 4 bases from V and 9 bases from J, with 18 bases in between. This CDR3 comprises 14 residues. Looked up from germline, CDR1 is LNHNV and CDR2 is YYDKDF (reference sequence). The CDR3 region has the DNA TGTGCCACCAGCATTCTCCCCGGGGGTTACCGCTACACCTTC. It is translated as CATSILPGGYRYTF. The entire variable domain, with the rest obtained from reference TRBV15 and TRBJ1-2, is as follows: DAMVIQNPRYQVTQFGKPVTLSCSQTLNHNVMYWYQQKSSQAPKLLFHYYDKDFNNEADTPDNFQSRRPNTSFCFLDIRSPGLGDTAMYLCATSILPGGYRYTFGSGTRLTVV.

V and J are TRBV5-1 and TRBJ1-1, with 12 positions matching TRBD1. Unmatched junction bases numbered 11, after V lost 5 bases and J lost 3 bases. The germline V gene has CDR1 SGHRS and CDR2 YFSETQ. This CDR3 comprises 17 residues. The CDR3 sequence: CASSRTGTGGLDTEAFF. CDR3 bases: TGCGCCAGCAGTCGGACCGGGACAGGGGGCCTTGACACTGAAGCTTTCTTT.

CDR3 bases: TGCAGCGTTGCGGCCAGCGGGGATACGCAGTATTTT. This sequence encodes CSVAASGDTQYF. The chain recombines TRBV29-1 with TRBJ2-3; D is possibly TRBD2 (6 bases). The CDR3 consists of 12 residues. V was trimmed by 4 bases and J by 6 bases, leaving 11 bases between them. CDR1 is SQVTM, CDR2 ANQGSEA, per germline.

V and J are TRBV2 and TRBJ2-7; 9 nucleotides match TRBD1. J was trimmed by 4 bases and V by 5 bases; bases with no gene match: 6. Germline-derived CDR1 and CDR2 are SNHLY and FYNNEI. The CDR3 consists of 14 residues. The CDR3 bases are TGTGCCAGCAGTCTAGGACAGGGGTGGTACGAGCAGTACTTC. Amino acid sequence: CASSLGQGWYEQYF.

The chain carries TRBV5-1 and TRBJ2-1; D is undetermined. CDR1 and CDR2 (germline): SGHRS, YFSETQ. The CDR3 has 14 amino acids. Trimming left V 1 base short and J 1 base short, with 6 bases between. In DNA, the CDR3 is TGCGCCAGCAGCTTGTTCAGGTCCTACAATGAGCAGTTCTTC. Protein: CASSLFRSYNEQFF. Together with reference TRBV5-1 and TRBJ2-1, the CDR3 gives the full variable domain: KAGVTQTPRYLIKTRGQQVTLSCSPISGHRSVSWYQQTPGQGLQFLFEYFSETQRNKGNFPGRFSGRQFSNSRSEMNVSTLELGDSALYLCASSLFRSYNEQFFGPGTRLTVL.

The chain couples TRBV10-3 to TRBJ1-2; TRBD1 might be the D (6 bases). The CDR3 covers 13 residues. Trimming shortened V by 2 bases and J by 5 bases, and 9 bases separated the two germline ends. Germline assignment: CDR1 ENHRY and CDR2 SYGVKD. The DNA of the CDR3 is TGTGCCATCAGTGAGGGGACAAATTATGGCTACACCTTC. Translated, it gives CAISEGTNYGYTF.

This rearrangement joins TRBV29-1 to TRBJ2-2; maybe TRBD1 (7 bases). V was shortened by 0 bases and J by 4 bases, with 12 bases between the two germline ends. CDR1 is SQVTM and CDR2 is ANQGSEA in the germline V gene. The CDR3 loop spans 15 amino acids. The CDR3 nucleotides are TGCAGCGTTGAAGATCAGGGGGGCAGCACCGGGGAGCTGTTTTTT. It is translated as CSVEDQGGSTGELFF.

The CDR3 region is CASRSPGQGSSPLHF. The DNA for the CDR3 is TGTGCCAGCAGGTCTCCGGGACAGGGCTCTTCACCCCTCCACTTT. This chain uses TRBV7-2 with TRBJ1-6; 9 nucleotides match TRBD1. CDR3 length equals 15 residues. Unmatched junction bases numbered 9, after V lost 6 bases and J lost 9 bases. Germline V gives CDR1 SGHTA, CDR2 FQGNSA.